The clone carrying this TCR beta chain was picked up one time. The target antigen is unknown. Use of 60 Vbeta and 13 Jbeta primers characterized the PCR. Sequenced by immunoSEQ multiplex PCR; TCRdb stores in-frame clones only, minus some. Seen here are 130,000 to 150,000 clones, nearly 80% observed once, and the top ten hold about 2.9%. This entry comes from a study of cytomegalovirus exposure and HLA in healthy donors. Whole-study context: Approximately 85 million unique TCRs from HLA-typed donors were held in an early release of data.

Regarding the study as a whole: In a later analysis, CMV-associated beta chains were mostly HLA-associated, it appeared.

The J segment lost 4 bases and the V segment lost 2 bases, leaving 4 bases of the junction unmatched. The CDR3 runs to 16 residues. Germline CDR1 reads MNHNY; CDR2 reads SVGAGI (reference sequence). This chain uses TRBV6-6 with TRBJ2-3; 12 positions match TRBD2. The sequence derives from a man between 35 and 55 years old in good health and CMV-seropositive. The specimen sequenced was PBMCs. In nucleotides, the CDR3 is TGTGCCAGCAGTTACGTGACTAGCGGGGGCCCAGATACGCAGTATTTT. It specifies CASSYVTSGGPDTQYF.